The sequence of this TCR beta chain was determined in a study of T cells of healthy individuals. The germline V and J ends were trimmed by 5 bases and 4 bases, with 14 bases remaining between them. The CDR3 contains 13 residues. CDR1 and CDR2 from the germline V gene are DFQATT and SNEGSKA (reference sequence). This clonotype was found a few times. Each CDR3 protein is one row after TCRdb ran MiXCR on the 5' RACE reads. The table shows about 63,000 distinct CDR3 sequences, with roughly 16% occurring only once. V and J are TRBV20-1 and TRBJ2-5; the D is unclear. This TCR came from a human donor in good health. DNA for the CDR3: TGCAGTGCTCCCATCCGGGTGCGAGAGACCCAGTACTTC. It encodes CSAPIRVRETQYF.